This T cell receptor beta chain derives from a study of control samples from healthy donors and cancer patients (dated by TCRdb to 2018 to 2020). The method was the immunoSEQ multiplex PCR assay. TCRdb re-hosts the immuneACCESS table, in-frame sequences only. Its copies lack some clones; in the studies checked, an unresolved V gene accounts for under half of them, and the cause for the rest is not known. The sample table holds about 220,000 clones, of which around 94% were seen once. 1.5% of the sample is taken by the ten largest. The germline V gene gives CDR1 as SGHVS and CDR2 as FQNEAQ. V is pared back by 7 bases and J by 0 bases, with 9 bases lying between the germline termini. Spanning cysteine to phenylalanine, the CDR3 consists of 14 amino acids. Kept here is only the CDR3 DNA, which spans 42 bases and is read in frame from base 1. Comments on this clone: The antigen this receptor binds is unknown. Per-nucleotide qualities are absent, and no much larger clonotype sits a single base away.

Recombination linked TRBV7-8 to TRBJ2-2; the D gene is perhaps TRBD2, on 5 matching bases. Sequenced input: blood. The clonotype originates from a man aged 50 to 60 in good health. The CDR3 reads as follows: CASKPGSNTGELFF. The DNA sequence is TGTGCCAGCAAGCCGGGGTCGAACACCGGGGAGCTGTTTTTT.